The entry below gives a single TCR beta chain sequence along with its context. What it binds is not known. CDR3 length equals 16 residues. J was trimmed by 3 bases and V by 6 bases; bases with no gene match: 9. Germline CDR1 is MNHNY and CDR2 is SVGAGI (reference sequence). The sample belongs to a study of Ad26.COV2.S vaccination and SARS-CoV-2 variants. Study as a whole: In the COV1001 trial, the donor was in the Ad26.COV2.S arm. Notes on the study in general: Non-spike TCR breadth showed similarity between vaccine and placebo recipients.

Treatment specified: roughly 19 received Ad26.COV2.S at low or high dose, single or two shots; several received placebo; per-sample allocation not given. At day 63 after the first vaccine or placebo injection, samples were drawn. Boston provided a donor who was an adult aged 18-55 years. It was Wuhan-strain SARS-CoV-2 spike that the Ad26 vaccine vector expressed. The protocol was immunoSEQ multiplex PCR, while the TCRdb copy is restricted to in-frame clones and leaves out a portion. The top ten hold 1.5% to 2% of the sample, which has roughly 460,000 clones, 89% seen once. Sequences were derived from peripheral blood, sampled in a trial of Ad26.COV2.S vaccine versus placebo. V and J are TRBV6-6 and TRBJ2-1, with TRBD2 identical over 9 bases. The sequence came from a person between 18 and 65 years old who received the Ad26.COV2.S COVID-19 vaccine or a placebo. CDR3 region: CASSSPLAGSYNEQFF. In nucleotides, the CDR3 is TGTGCCAGCAGCTCCCCCCTAGCGGGAAGCTACAATGAGCAGTTCTTC.